This T cell receptor beta chain was found in a study of shared clonotypes between healthy human individuals (TCRdb year 2020). Regarding the study in general: The cohort comprised a couple of women and a few men aged 18 to 49 years. To estimate repertoire size and how much clonotypes are shared between individuals, the study performed deep sequencing of blood TCR repertoires from about five healthy adults. To increase sequencing depth and limit assay-specific biases, TCR repertoire library preparation and sequencing were carried out by different laboratories using diverse techniques. Per donor, three plates each were used for CD4 naive and CD4 memory, two for CD8 naive, and one for CD8 memory. Leukapheresis yielded between about 0.8 and 8.9 billion PBMCs per donor.

Using the deep immunoSEQ assay, TCR CDR3 regions were amplified from genomic DNA by multiplex PCR. Genomic DNA extracted from each cell subset was distributed evenly over all wells of several immunoSEQ 96-well plates, and each plate served as one replicate. Each replicate PCR for sorted subsets received around 0.2 ug genomic DNA, equal to tens of thousands of T cell genomes. Purified libraries were measured with a Qubit 3.0 fluorometer, size-checked on a Bioanalyzer 2100, and measured again with the KAPA Library Quantification kit. Every immunoSEQ 96-well plate was sequenced on a dedicated single-read 150-cycle Illumina NextSeq 550 flow cell. Processing in the source paper ran as follows. Because only junctional sequences without quality scores were contained in the immunoSEQ output, filtering matching that applied to full-length reads could not be performed. To assign V/J genes and CDR3, sequences were annotated against IMGT germline references using PyIR, a Python wrapper for IgBLAST v1.9. Reads with weak V/J assignments (E-value above 1e-6), missing CDR3, stop codons, out-of-frame junctions, or ambiguous translated residues were removed. V3J clonotypes were defined as sequences sharing an identical inferred V gene, J gene, and CDR3 amino acid sequence. The percentage overlap between two repertoires was calculated by dividing the number of shared unique clonotypes by the size of the smaller repertoire. Three approaches were used to assess repertoire richness: RTK rarefaction, the Chao1 estimator, and Recon v2.1 estimates of unobserved clonotypes. For all TCRbeta clonotypes obtained by the gDNA method from four donors, generation probabilities were computed with OLGA. Entries here come from immuneACCESS through TCRdb and include only in-frame sequences with V and J called. Some clones fail to appear in such tables; in the studies checked, an unresolved V gene covers under half of the shortfall, and the cause of the remainder is unknown. The V and J calls and clone size come from that table; D and trimming were worked out from the DNA. For this sample there are some 2,000,000 clones; roughly 96% appear just once. The ten largest clones represent roughly 0.13% of the sample.

Per the germline V gene (reference sequence), MNHNY is the CDR1 and SVGAGI is the CDR2. The CDR3, cysteine through phenylalanine, is 15 amino acids long. Kept here is only the CDR3 DNA, which spans 45 bases and is read in frame from base 1. Trimming takes 0 bases from V and 0 bases from J, and the germline ends sit 8 bases apart. The donors were healthy, HIV-negative adults who had no recently reported acute infections or vaccinations. Only Caucasian adults living in Nashville, Tennessee, USA were represented among the donors. CD4+ T cells were enriched by magnetic negative selection; naive cells were then positively selected on CD45RA, and the negative fraction formed the memory subset. After blood collection by leukapheresis, PBMCs were isolated using Ficoll-Histopaque density gradient centrifugation and then cryopreserved in the vapor phase of liquid nitrogen. Purity and quantity of every magnetically sorted T cell population were checked by analytical flow cytometry. Genomic DNA was isolated from each sorted fraction and quantified by UV absorbance on a Nanodrop 2000c.

Results and caveats for the whole study, not just this receptor: Even with the large sequencing depth, rarefaction of the sorted-subset datasets indicated that sequencing was incomplete. Sampling was restricted to blood, and TCR repertoires in tissues likely differ from the TCR repertoires found in blood. Because the study included a small number of donors, the genetic and exposure-history diversity represented was limited. Pairwise subsampling indicated that sequencing depth was expected to affect the degree of clonotype sharing among donors. Higher generation probabilities were observed for clonotypes shared by all four sorted-subset donors than for non-shared clonotypes. Naive subsets generally had larger estimated clonotype richness than memory subsets. Across a handful of donors, about 5% of naive CD4, roughly 3.5% of naive CD8, 2% to 2.5% of memory CD4, and over 0.35% of memory CD8 clonotypes were shared.

Of note for this clone: Its binding antigen is unknown. Base qualities were left out, and no much larger clone turns up one base away.

The chain employs TRBV6-6 and TRBJ1-1; matching of 5 bases hints at TRBD1 as the D gene. The sequenced material came from naive CD4+ T cells sorted from blood. The cell subset or site label here, explained by the study, means: CD45RA+ positively selected. The sequence was collected from a man between 18 and 35 years old in good health. The CDR3 corresponds to CASSYSRTLNTEAFF. In nucleotide form, the sequence is TGTGCCAGCAGTTACTCTCGGACACTGAACACTGAAGCTTTCTTT.